The 14 T cell receptor beta chains below all came from one sample that was sequenced in a study of T-cell reconstitution after alpha-beta-depleted transplantation in children. This sample's TCRbeta library carried unique molecular identifier barcodes. TCRdb fed the PCR reads into MiXCR, producing one record per CDR3 protein. The sample records about 870,000 distinct CDR3 sequences, about 15% being singletons. Here the sequenced sample was PBMCs, mostly from graft donor cells, taken 360 days after TCRalphabeta/CD19-depleted stem cell transplant. These TCRs come from a male patient younger than 18 who had a stem cell transplant for acute lymphoblastic leukemia, so the T cells may come from the graft donor.

This chain joins TRBV12-3 or TRBV12-4 and TRBJ1-1, with D perhaps matching TRBD1 (5 bases). The length of the CDR3 is 15 residues. The V end lost 3 bases, the J end lost 4 bases, and 15 bases lay between the germline ends. This CDR3 is CASSFVGEVVTEAFF. Here the CDR3 DNA reads TGTGCCAGCAGTTTCGTGGGGGAAGTAGTCACTGAAGCTTTCTTT.

This clonotype was observed a handful of times. The V and J genes are TRBV15 and TRBJ2-7; possibly TRBD1 or TRBD2 for D (5 bases each). Germline lookup yields CDR1 LNHNV and CDR2 YYDKDF (reference sequence). V lost 0 bases and J lost 3, with 12 bases in between. This CDR3 comprises 15 residues. The chain's CDR3 is CATSRDRDPIYEQYF. CDR3 bases: TGTGCCACCAGCAGAGATAGGGACCCTATCTACGAGCAGTACTTC. The full variable domain, rest sourced from reference TRBV15 and TRBJ2-7, is DAMVIQNPRYQVTQFGKPVTLSCSQTLNHNVMYWYQQKSSQAPKLLFHYYDKDFNNEADTPDNFQSRRPNTSFCFLDIRSPGLGDTAMYLCATSRDRDPIYEQYFGPGTRLTVT.

This clonotype was observed a handful of times. This chain joins TRBV12-3 or TRBV12-4 and TRBJ2-2; D gene ambiguous. V gave up 3 bases and J gave up 3 bases, with 14 bases separating them. This CDR3 comprises 16 residues. CDR3 in DNA: TGTGCCAGCAGTTTGAGGCGTCCTTTAGACACCGGGGAGCTGTTTTTT. Protein product: CASSLRRPLDTGELFF.

This clonotype was counted only a few times. The chain uses TRBV5-1 and TRBJ2-1; 11 nucleotides agree with TRBD2. Germline V CDR1 and CDR2: SGHRS, YFSETQ. The CDR3 is made up of 16 amino acids. V shed 5 bases and J 6 bases; nucleotides not matched to a gene: 10. CDR3 sequence (DNA): TGCGCCAGCAGGGCCGTAGCGGGAGGGCCCGGCAATGAGCAGTTCTTC. As protein: CASRAVAGGPGNEQFF.

Only a few counts were recorded for this clonotype. The chain employs TRBV7-6 and TRBJ2-7; D might be TRBD2 (6 bases). CDR3 length: 13 amino acids. Between the trimmed V and J ends, which lost 2 bases and 2 bases, there was a span of 7 bases. CDR1 and CDR2 from the germline V gene are SGHVS and FNYEAQ. CDR3 bases: TGTGCCAGCAGCTTATGGGGGGCCTACGAGCAGTACTTC. It codes for CASSLWGAYEQYF.

This clonotype was observed a few times. The chain links TRBV29-1 to TRBJ2-2, with D unclear. CDR1 and CDR2 (germline): SQVTM, ANQGSEA. The CDR3 runs 12 residues. Trimming left V 4 bases short and J 6 bases short, with 9 bases between. CDR3 nucleotides: TGCAGCGTTGGGCTTGGGGCCGGGGAGCTGTTTTTT. Translation gives CSVGLGAGELFF.

This chain links TRBV29-1 with TRBJ2-7; D unclear. There are 14 residues in the CDR3. V lost 2 bases and J lost 6, with 17 bases in between. Germline CDR1 SQVTM, CDR2 ANQGSEA. CDR3 in amino acids: CSVEINGSPLEQYF. CDR3 sequence (DNA): TGCAGCGTTGAAATAAACGGCTCCCCTCTCGAGCAGTACTTC.

This clonotype was picked up a small number of times. The chain recombines TRBV12-3 or TRBV12-4 with TRBJ2-2; no firm D call. This CDR3 is 11 amino acids long. V was shortened by 6 bases and J by 5 bases, with 4 bases between the two germline ends. CDR3: CASRQTGELFF. CDR3 nucleotide sequence: TGTGCCAGCAGACAGACCGGGGAGCTGTTTTTT.

This chain uses TRBV24-1 with TRBJ2-1; no definite D call. This CDR3 is 15 amino acids long. V shed 0 bases and J shed 8 bases, with 13 bases lying between them. In germline, CDR1 is KGHDR, CDR2 SFDVKD. In DNA form, the CDR3 reads TGTGCCACCAGTGATTTGGGAGTCAGGCTGGATGAGCAGTTCTTC. The encoded protein is CATSDLGVRLDEQFF.

This clonotype was detected many times. The chain employs TRBV10-3 and TRBJ1-5, with D possibly matching TRBD1 (5 bases). CDR3 size: 17 residues. V was pared by 0 bases and J by 3 bases, with 15 bases between. The germline V gene encodes CDR1 ENHRY and CDR2 SYGVKD. This CDR3 reads CAISESMRVQVNQPQHF. Written as DNA, the CDR3 is TGTGCCATCAGTGAGTCGATGAGGGTACAGGTCAATCAGCCCCAGCATTTT.

The gene calls are TRBV7-6 and TRBJ2-7; D may be TRBD2 (6 bases). CDR1 and CDR2 (germline): SGHVS, FNYEAQ. V was shortened by 4 bases and J by 3 bases, with 16 bases between the two germline ends. The CDR3 loop spans 15 amino acids. The CDR3 DNA reads as TGTGCCAGCAGCTGGGTCCCGACGGAGGGCTACGAGCAGTACTTC. Translating it yields CASSWVPTEGYEQYF.

This clonotype was observed a handful of times. This chain links TRBV9 with TRBJ2-1, with a tentative D call TRBD2 (6 bases). CDR1 is SGDLS, CDR2 YYNGEE, per germline. The CDR3 is made up of 15 amino acids. V lost 0 bases and J lost 4, with 11 bases in between. This chain's CDR3 is CASSVGVAEYNEQFF. The CDR3 bases are TGTGCCAGCAGCGTAGGGGTAGCGGAGTACAATGAGCAGTTCTTC.

This chain links TRBV4-1 with TRBJ2-3; 13 bases line up with TRBD2. The CDR3 loop spans 18 amino acids. V gave up 4 bases and J gave up 3 bases; unmatched junction bases: 10. Germline CDR1 and CDR2: MGHRA and YSYEKL. CDR3 region: CASSLTSGRVSRTDTQYF. CDR3 bases: TGCGCCAGCAGCCTCACTAGCGGGAGGGTATCGAGAACAGATACGCAGTATTTT.

This clonotype was recorded many times. The chain uses TRBV20-1 and TRBJ2-1; 11 bases match TRBD2. V gave up 6 bases and J gave up 5 bases; unmatched junction bases: 6. Germline values: CDR1 DFQATT, CDR2 SNEGSKA (reference sequence). This CDR3 region has 14 residues. In DNA, the CDR3 is TGCAGTGCCTGGCTAGCGGGAGGAAACAATGAGCAGTTCTTC. This encodes CSAWLAGGNNEQFF.